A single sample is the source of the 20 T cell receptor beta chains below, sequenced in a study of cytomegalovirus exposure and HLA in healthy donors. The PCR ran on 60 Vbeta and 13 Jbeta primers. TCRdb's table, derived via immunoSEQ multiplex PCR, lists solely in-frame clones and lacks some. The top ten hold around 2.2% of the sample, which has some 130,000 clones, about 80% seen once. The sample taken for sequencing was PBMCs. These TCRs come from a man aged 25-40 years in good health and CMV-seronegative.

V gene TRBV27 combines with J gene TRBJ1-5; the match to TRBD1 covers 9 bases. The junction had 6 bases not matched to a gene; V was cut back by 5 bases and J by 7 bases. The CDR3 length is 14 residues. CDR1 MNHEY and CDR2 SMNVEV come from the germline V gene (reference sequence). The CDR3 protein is CASSRDRVGQPQHF. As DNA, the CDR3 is TGTGCCAGCAGTAGGGACAGGGTAGGGCAGCCCCAGCATTTT.

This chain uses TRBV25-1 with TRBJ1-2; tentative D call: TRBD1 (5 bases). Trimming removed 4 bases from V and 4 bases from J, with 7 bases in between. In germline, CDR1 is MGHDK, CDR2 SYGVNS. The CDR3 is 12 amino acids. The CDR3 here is CASSVGGYGYTF. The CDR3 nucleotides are TGTGCCAGCAGTGTGGGGGGCTATGGCTACACCTTC.

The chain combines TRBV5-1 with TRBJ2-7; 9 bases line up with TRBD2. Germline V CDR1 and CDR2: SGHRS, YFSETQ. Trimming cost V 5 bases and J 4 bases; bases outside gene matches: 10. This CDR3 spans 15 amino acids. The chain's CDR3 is CASSPRAGGFYEQYF. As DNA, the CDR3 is TGCGCCAGCAGTCCCCGAGCGGGAGGCTTTTACGAGCAGTACTTC.

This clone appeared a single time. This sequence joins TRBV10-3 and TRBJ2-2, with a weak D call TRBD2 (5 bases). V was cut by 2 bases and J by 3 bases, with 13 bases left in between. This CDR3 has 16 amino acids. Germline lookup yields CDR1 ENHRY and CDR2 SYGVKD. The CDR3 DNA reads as TGTGCCATCAGTGAGACAACTAGGGATTACACCGGGGAGCTGTTTTTT. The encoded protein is CAISETTRDYTGELFF.

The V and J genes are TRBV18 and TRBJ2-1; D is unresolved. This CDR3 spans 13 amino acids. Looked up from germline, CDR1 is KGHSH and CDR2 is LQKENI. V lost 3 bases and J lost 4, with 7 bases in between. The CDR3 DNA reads TGTGCCAGCTCACCGGCTAGATACAATGAGCAGTTCTTC. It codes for CASSPARYNEQFF.

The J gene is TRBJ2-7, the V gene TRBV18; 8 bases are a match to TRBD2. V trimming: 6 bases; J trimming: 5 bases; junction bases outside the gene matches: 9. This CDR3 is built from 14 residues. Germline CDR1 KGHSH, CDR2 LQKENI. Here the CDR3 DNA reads TGTGCCAGCTCCCGGGGTAGCGGGACCAACGAGCAGTACTTC. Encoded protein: CASSRGSGTNEQYF. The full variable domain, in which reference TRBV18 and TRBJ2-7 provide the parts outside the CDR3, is NAGVMQNPRHLVRRRGQEARLRCSPMKGHSHVYWYRQLPEEGLKFMVYLQKENIIDESGMPKERFSAEFPKEGPSILRIQQVVRGDSAAYFCASSRGSGTNEQYFGPGTRLTVT.

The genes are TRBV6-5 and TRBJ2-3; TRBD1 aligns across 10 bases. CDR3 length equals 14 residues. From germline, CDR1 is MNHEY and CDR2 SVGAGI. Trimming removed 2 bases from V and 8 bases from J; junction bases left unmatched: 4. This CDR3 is CASSYRQGAGTQYF. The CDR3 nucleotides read TGTGCCAGCAGTTACCGACAGGGGGCAGGTACGCAGTATTTT.

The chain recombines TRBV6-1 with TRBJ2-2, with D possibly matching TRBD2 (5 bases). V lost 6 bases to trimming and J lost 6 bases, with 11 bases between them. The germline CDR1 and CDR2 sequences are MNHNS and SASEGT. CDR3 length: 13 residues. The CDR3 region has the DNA TGTGCCAGCAGCTTCAATAGCGCCGGGGAGCTGTTTTTT. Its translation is CASSFNSAGELFF.

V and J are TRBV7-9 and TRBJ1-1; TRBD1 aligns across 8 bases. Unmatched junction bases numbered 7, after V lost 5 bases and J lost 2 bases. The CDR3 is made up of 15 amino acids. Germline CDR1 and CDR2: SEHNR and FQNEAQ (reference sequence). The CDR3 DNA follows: TGTGCCAGCAGCCCCGCCCAGGGGGCAAACACTGAAGCTTTCTTT. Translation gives CASSPAQGANTEAFF.

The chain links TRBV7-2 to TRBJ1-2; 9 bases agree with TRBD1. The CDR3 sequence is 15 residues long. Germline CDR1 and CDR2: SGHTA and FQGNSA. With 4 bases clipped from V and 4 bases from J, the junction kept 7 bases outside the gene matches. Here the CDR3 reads CASSSYRGQSYGYTF. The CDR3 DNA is TGTGCCAGCAGCTCCTACAGGGGGCAGAGCTATGGCTACACCTTC.

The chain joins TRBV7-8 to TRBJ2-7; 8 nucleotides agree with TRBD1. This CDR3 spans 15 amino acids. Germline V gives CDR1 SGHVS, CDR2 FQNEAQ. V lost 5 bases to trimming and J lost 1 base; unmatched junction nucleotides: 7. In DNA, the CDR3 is TGTGCCAGCAGCGTTGCCGGGACAGGATCCTACGAGCAGTACTTC. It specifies CASSVAGTGSYEQYF.

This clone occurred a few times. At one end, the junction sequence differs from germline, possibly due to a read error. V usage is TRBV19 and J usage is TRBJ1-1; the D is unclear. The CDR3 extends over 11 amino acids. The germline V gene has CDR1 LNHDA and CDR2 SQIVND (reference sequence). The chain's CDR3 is CGAVRTTEAFF. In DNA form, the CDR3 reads TGCGGAGCAGTTCGCACCACTGAAGCTTTCTTT.

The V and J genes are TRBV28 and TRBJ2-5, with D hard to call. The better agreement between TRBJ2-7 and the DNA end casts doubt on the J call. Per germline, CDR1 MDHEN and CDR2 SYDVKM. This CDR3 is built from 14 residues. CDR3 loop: CASSHPDSPYEQYF. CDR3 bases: TGTGCCAGCAGTCACCCCGATAGCCCCTACGAGCAGTACTTC.

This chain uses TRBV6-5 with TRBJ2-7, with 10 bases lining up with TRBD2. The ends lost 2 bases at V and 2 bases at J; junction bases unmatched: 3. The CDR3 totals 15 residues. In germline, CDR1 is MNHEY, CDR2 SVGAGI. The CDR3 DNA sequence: TGTGCCAGCAGTTACGCTAGCGGGGGACCCTACGAGCAGTACTTC. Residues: CASSYASGGPYEQYF.

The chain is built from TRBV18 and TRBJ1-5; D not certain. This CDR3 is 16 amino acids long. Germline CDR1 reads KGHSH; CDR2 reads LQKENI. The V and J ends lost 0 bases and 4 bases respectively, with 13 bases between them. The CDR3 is CASSPPGSRVNQPQHF. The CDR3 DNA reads TGTGCCAGCTCACCACCCGGGTCGAGGGTGAATCAGCCCCAGCATTTT.

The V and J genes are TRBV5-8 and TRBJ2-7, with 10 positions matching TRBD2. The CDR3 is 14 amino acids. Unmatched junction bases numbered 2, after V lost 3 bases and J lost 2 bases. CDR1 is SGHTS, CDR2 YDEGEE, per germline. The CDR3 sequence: CASSSLAGTYEQYF. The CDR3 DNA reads TGTGCCAGCAGCTCACTAGCGGGGACCTACGAGCAGTACTTC.

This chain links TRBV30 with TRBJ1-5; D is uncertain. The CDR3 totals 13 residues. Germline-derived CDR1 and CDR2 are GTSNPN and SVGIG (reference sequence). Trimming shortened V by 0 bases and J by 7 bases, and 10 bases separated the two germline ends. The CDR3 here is CAWSVLSEQPQHF. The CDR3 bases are TGTGCCTGGAGTGTACTTTCTGAGCAGCCCCAGCATTTT.

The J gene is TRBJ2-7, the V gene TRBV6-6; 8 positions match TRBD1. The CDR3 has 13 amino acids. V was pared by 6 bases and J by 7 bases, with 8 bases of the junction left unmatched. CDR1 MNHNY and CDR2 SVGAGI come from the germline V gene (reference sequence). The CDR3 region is CASRSDRGLEQYF. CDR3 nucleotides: TGTGCCAGCAGGAGTGACAGGGGCTTAGAGCAGTACTTC.

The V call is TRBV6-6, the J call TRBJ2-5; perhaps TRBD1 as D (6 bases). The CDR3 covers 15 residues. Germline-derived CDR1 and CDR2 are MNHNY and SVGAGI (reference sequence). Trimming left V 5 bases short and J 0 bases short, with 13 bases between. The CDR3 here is CASSPSGHNQETQYF. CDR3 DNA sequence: TGTGCCAGCAGTCCCTCGGGACATAACCAAGAGACCCAGTACTTC.

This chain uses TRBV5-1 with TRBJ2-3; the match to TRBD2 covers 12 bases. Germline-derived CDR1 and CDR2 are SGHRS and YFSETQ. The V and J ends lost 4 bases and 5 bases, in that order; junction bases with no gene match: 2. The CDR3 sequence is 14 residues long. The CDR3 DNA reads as TGCGCCAGCAGCAAGGGACTAGCGGGAGATACGCAGTATTTT. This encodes CASSKGLAGDTQYF.